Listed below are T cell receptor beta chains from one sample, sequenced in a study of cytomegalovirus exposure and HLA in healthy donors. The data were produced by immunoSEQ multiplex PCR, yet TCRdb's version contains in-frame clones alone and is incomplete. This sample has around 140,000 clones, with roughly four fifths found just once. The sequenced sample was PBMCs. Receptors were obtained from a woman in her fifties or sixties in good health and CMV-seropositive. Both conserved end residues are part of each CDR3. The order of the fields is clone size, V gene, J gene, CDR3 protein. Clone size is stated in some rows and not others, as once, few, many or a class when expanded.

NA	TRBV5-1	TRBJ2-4	CASSGDRDSKNIQYF
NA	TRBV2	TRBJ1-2	CASSGQNYGYTF
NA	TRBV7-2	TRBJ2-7	CASTVSASYEQYF
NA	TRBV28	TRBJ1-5	CASRPSGGYQPQHF
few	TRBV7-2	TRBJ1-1	CASSLARSGTFEAFF
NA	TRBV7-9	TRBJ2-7	CASSLGSWGDEQYF
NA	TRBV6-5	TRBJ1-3	CASRQQGAGGNTIYF
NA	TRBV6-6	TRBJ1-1	CASSPPGTEAFF
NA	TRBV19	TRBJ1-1	CASTPLRGNTEAFF
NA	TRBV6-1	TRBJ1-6	CAAGRRNSPLHF
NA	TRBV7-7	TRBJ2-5	CASSFGQGAGETQYF
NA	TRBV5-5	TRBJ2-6	CASSSTGTGANVLTF
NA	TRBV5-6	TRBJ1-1	CASSVSPLSGGYTEAFF
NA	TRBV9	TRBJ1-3	CASSVSSGNTIYF
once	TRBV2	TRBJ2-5	CASGWASGGRRETQYF
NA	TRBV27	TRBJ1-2	CASREQGVGFYGYTF
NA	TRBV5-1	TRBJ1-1	CASSAQTPNTEAFF
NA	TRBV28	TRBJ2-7	CASSLVQAHEQYF
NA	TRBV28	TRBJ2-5	CASRATGIETQYF
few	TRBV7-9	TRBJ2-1	CASSLTGTSGRAILFF
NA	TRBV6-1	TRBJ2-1	CASSEQGVEQFF
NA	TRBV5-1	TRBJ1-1	CASSIDRVRMNTEAFF
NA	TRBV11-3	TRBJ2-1	CASGTGMYNEQFF
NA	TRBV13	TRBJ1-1	CASRPIRDTYTEAFF
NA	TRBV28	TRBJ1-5	CASSALRAGLQPQHF
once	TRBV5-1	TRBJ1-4	CASSLNGGATNEKLFF
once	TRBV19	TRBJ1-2	CASSSKTENYGYTF
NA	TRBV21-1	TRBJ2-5	CASSNPGPAGEETQYF
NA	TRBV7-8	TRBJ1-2	CASSWDRGYYGYTF
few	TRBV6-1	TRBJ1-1	CASSFSGGTEAFF
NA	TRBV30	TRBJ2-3	CAGGMGQGADTQYF
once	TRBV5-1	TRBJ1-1	CASSPRTGGVRTEAFF
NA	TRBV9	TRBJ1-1	CASSVGARFTNTEAFF
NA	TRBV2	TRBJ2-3	CASSGAPKVF
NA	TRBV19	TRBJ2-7	CASSILLTLMDEQYF
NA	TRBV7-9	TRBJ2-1	CASSQVPSGAYNEQFF